The source of this T cell receptor beta chain is a study of blood T cells in healthy people across ages. Each donor was a healthy Caucasian individual from Russia, aged roughly 6 to 100. Primed by a sample-barcoded 5' primer and a J-beta primer mix, a second PCR proceeded for roughly 6 to 12 cycles. TCRdb called the 5' RACE reads again in MiXCR, with one record for every CDR3 protein. Of about 940,000 distinct CDR3 sequences listed, 48% were seen once; the top ten hold roughly an eighth. V lost 3 bases and J 8 bases, leaving 13 bases between the germline ends. The CDR3 is made up of 13 amino acids. Germline assignment: CDR1 SNHLY and CDR2 FYNNEI. Turning to this clonotype: Its antigen is currently unknown.

Findings and limits, study-wide: Long-lived and aged donors differed, with more naive CD4+ cells and higher diversity in the long-lived. Among T cells, TCR beta diversity per million cells dropped roughly linearly as age rose.

Sequencing was carried out using blood. The rearrangement links TRBV2 to TRBJ1-2; D is uncertain. The TCR was taken from a young man in good health. The CDR3 nucleotides read TGTGCCAGCAGTGACGCTTGGGAGTTAGGCTACACCTTC. Residues: CASSDAWELGYTF.